These 5 T cell receptor beta chains were sequenced from one sample in a study of OX40 agonist ivuxolimab in advanced cancers. Assay: immunoSEQ multiplex PCR; the TCRdb copy retains only in-frame clones and omits some. The data contain just under 80,000 clones, just under 85% of them singletons. The sequencing here drew on CD4+ or CD8+ T cells sorted from blood, taken in a trial of the OX40 agonist ivuxolimab. These TCRs come from an adult with an advanced solid tumor such as melanoma, head and neck, liver or kidney cancer.

The chain employs TRBV11-2 and TRBJ1-1; no definite D call. From germline, CDR1 is SGHAT and CDR2 FQNNGV. Between the trimmed V and J ends, which lost 0 bases and 3 bases, there was a span of 5 bases. The CDR3 consists of 13 residues. Here the CDR3 reads CASSLDGDTEAFF. For the CDR3, the DNA is TGTGCCAGCAGCTTAGATGGTGACACTGAAGCTTTCTTT.

This rearrangement joins TRBV14 to TRBJ2-1, with 8 bases aligning to TRBD1. Trimming at V came to 6 bases and at J to 5 bases, leaving 6 bases not matched to a gene. In germline, CDR1 is SGHDN, CDR2 FVKESK. The CDR3 spans 14 residues. CDR3 DNA sequence: TGTGCCAGCAGAAGGACAGGGTTAAACAATGAGCAGTTCTTC. It specifies CASRRTGLNNEQFF.

The chain's CDR3 is CASSPFSNQPQHF. In DNA form, the CDR3 reads TGTGCCAGTAGCCCCTTTAGCAATCAGCCCCAGCATTTT. The J gene is TRBJ1-5, the V gene TRBV19; D not certain. The CDR3 consists of 13 residues. V shed 6 bases and J shed 0 bases, with 6 bases lying between them. Germline lookup yields CDR1 LNHDA and CDR2 SQIVND (reference sequence). The full variable domain, in which reference TRBV19 and TRBJ1-5 provide the parts outside the CDR3, is DGGITQSPKYLFRKEGQNVTLSCEQNLNHDAMYWYRQDPGQGLRLIYYSQIVNDFQKGDIAEGYSVSREKKESFPLTVTSAQKNPTAFYLCASSPFSNQPQHFGDGTRLSIL.

This chain links TRBV5-4 with TRBJ1-1; 10 bases map to TRBD1. The trim removed 3 bases at V and 4 bases at J, leaving 3 bases unmatched. This CDR3 has 14 residues. Germline V lookup: CDR1 SGHNT, CDR2 YYREEE (reference sequence). CDR3 sequence: CASSSRQGATEAFF. CDR3 DNA: TGTGCCAGCAGCTCTCGACAGGGGGCCACTGAAGCTTTCTTT.

V gene TRBV28 combines with J gene TRBJ1-2, with D unresolved. CDR3 length equals 12 residues. Germline loops: CDR1 MDHEN, CDR2 SYDVKM. The V and J ends lost 5 bases and 0 bases respectively, with 4 bases between them. DNA for the CDR3: TGTGCCAGCAGTGGTTCTAACTATGGCTACACCTTC. As protein: CASSGSNYGYTF.